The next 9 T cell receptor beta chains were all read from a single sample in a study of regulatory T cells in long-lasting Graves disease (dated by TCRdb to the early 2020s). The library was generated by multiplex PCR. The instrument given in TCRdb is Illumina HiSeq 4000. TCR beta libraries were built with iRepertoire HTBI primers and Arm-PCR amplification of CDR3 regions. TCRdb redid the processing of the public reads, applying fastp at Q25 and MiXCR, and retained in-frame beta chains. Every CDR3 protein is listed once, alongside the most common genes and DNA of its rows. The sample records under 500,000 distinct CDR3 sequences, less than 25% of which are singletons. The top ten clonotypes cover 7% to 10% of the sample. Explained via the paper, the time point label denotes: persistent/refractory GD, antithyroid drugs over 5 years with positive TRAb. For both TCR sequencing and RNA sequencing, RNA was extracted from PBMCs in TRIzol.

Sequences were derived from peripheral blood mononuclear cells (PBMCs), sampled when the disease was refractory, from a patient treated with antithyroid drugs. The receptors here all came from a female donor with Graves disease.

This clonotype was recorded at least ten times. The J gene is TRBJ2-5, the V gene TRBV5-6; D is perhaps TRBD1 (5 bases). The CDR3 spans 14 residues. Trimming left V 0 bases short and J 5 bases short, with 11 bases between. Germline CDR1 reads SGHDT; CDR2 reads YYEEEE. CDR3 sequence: CASSLVGAHETQYF. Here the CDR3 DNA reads TGTGCCAGCAGCTTGGTAGGGGCTCATGAGACCCAGTACTTC.

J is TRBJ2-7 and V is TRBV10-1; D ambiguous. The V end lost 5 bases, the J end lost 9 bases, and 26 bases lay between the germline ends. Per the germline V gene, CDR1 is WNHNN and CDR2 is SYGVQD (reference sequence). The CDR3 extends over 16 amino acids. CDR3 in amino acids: CASSKQPPLGRHGQYF. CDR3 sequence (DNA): TGCGCCAGCAGTAAACAACCTCCGCTCGGGCGGCACGGGCAGTACTTC.

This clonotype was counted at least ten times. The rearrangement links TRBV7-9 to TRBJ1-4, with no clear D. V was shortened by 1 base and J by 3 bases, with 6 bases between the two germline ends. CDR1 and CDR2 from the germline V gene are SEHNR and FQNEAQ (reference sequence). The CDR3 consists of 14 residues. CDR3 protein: CASSLVQSNEKLFF. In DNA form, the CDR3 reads TGTGCCAGCAGCTTAGTCCAATCTAATGAAAAACTGTTTTTT.

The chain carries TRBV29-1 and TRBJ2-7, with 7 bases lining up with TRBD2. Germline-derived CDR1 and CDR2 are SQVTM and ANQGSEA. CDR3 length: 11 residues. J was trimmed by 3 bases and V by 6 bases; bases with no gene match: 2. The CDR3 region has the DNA TGCAGCGTGGCGGGAGTCTACGAGCAGTACTTC. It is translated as CSVAGVYEQYF.

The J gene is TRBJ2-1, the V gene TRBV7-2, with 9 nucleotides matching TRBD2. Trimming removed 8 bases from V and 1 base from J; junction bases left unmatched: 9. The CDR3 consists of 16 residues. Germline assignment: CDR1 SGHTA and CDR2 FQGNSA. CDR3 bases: TGTGCCAGCGGAAGACTAGCGGTCGGATCCTACAATGAGCAGTTCTTC. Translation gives CASGRLAVGSYNEQFF.

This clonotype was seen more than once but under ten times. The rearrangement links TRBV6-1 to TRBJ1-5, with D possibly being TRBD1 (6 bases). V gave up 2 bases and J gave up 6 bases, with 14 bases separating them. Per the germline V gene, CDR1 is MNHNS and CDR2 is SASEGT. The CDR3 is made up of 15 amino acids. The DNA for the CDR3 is TGTGCCAGCAGTGAATGGGGGGGGGCAGGTCAGCCCCAGCATTTT. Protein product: CASSEWGGAGQPQHF.

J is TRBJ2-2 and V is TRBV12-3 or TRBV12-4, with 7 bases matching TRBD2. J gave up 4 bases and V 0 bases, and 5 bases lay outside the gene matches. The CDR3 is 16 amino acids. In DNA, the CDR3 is TGTGCCAGCAGTTTAGCCGGCGGGGGAGGCACCGGGGAGCTGTTTTTT. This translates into CASSLAGGGGTGELFF.

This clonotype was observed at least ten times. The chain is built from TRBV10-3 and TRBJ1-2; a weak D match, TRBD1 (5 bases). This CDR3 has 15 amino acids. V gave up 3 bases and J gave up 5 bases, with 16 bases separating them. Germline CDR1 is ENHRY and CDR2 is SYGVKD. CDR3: CAISEERVGRYGYTF. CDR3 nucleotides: TGTGCCATCAGTGAAGAGCGCGTGGGGCGGTATGGCTACACCTTC.

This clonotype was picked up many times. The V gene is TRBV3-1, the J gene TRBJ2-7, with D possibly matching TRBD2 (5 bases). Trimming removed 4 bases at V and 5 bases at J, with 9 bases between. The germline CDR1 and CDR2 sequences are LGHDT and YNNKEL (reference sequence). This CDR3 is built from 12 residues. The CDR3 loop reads CASSLRTDEQYF. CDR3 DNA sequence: TGTGCCAGCAGCCTGCGGACTGACGAGCAGTACTTC.